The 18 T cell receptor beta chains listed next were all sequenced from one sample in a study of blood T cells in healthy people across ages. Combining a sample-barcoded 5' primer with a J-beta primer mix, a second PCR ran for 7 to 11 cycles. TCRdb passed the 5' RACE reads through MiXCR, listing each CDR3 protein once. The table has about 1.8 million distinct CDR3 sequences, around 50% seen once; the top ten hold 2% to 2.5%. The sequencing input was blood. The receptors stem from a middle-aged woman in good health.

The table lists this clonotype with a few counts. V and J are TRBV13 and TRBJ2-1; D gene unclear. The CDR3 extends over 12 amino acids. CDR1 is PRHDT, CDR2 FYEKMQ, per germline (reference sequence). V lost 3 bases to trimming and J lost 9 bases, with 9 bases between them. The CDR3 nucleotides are TGTGCCAGCAGCTTCACGTCGGGTGAGCAGTTCTTC. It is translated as CASSFTSGEQFF.

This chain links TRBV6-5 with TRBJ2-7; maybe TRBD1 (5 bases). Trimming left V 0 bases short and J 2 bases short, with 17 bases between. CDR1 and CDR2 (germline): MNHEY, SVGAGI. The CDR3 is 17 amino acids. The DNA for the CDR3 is TGTGCCAGCAGTTACTCGAAGTTGACAGCAGGGCCCTACGAGCAGTACTTC. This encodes CASSYSKLTAGPYEQYF.

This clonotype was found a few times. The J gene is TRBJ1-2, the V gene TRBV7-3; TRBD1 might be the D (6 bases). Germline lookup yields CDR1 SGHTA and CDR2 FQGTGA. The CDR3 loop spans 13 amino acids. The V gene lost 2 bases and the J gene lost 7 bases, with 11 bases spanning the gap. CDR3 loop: CASSLWAGVGYTF. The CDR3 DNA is TGTGCCAGCAGCTTATGGGCAGGGGTTGGCTACACCTTC.

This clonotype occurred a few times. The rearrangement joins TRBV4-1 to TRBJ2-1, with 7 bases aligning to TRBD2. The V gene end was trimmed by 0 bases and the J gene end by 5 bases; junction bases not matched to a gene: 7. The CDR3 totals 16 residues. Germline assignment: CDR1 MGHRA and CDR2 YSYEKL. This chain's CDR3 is CASSQDPGTTDNEQFF. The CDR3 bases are TGCGCCAGCAGCCAAGATCCTGGGACTACCGACAATGAGCAGTTCTTC.

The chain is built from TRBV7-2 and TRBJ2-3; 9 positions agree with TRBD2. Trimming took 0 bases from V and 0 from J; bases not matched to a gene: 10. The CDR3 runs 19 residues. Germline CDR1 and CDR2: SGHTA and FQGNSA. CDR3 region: CASSLARSGGTSSTDTQYF. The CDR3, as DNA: TGTGCCAGCAGCTTAGCGAGGAGCGGGGGGACTTCTAGCACAGATACGCAGTATTTT.

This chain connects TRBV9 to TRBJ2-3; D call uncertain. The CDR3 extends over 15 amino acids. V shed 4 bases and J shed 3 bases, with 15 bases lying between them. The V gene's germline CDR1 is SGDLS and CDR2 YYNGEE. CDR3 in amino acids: CASSKEPPPTDTQYF. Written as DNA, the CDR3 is TGTGCCAGCAGCAAAGAACCACCACCAACAGATACGCAGTATTTT.

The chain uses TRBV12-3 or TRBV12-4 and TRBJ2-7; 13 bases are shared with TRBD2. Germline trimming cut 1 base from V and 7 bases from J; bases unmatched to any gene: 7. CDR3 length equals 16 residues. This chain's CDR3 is CASSLGTSGGKREQYF. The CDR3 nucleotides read TGTGCCAGCAGTTTAGGGACTAGCGGGGGAAAGAGGGAGCAGTACTTC.

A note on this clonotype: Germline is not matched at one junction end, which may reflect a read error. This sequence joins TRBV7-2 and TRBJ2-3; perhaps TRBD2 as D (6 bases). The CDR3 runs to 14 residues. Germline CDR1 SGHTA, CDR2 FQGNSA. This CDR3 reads CAGSSGLGTDTQYF. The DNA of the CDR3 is TGTGCCGGCAGCTCGGGACTGGGGACGGATACGCAGTATTTT.

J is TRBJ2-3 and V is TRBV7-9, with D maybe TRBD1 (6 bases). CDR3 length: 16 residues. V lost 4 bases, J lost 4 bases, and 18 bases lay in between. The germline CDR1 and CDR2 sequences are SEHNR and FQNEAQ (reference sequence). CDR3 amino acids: CASSSRDKRGADTQYF. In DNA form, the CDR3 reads TGTGCCAGCAGCTCCCGGGACAAGAGAGGGGCAGATACGCAGTATTTT.

CDR3: CASSLAVTGGFVYEQYF. CDR3 bases: TGTGCCAGCAGCTTAGCTGTTACGGGGGGGTTTGTCTACGAGCAGTACTTC. The chain recombines TRBV7-9 with TRBJ2-7; 8 nucleotides line up with TRBD2. Germline CDR1 is SEHNR and CDR2 is FQNEAQ (reference sequence). Trimming at V came to 0 bases and at J to 3 bases, leaving 10 bases not matched to a gene. The CDR3 is made up of 17 amino acids.

This CDR3 reads CASSYSAPNYGYTF. CDR3 coding DNA: TGTGCCAGCAGTTACTCGGCTCCTAACTATGGCTACACCTTC. This chain links TRBV6-5 with TRBJ1-2; D ambiguous. The CDR3 runs to 14 residues. The germline gives CDR1 MNHEY, CDR2 SVGAGI. V gave up 0 bases and J gave up 0 bases, with 5 bases separating them.

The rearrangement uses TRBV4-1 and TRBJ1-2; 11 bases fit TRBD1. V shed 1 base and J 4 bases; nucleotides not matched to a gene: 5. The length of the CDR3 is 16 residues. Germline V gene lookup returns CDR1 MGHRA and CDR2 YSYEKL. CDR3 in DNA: TGCGCCAGCAGCCAAGGGGGGACAGGGGGTACCTATGGCTACACCTTC. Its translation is CASSQGGTGGTYGYTF.

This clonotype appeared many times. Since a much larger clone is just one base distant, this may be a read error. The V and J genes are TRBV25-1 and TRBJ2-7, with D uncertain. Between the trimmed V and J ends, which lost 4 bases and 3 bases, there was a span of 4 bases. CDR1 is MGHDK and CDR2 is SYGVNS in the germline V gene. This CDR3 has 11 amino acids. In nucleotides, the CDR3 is TGTGCCAGCAGTGGATTCTACGAGCAGTACTTC. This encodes CASSGFYEQYF.

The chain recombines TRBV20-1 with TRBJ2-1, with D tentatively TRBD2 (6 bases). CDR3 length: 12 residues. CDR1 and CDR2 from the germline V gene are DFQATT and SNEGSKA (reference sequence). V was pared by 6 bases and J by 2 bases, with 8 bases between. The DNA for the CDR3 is TGCAGTGCCAGACTAGCCTACAATGAGCAGTTCTTC. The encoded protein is CSARLAYNEQFF.

CDR3 loop: CSVSPSGGETQYF. The CDR3 DNA sequence: TGCAGCGTGAGCCCTAGCGGGGGGGAGACCCAGTACTTC. The genes are TRBV29-1 and TRBJ2-5; 11 nucleotides match TRBD2. The length of the CDR3 is 13 residues. CDR1 and CDR2 from the germline V gene are SQVTM and ANQGSEA. Trimming took 6 bases from V and 5 from J; bases not matched to a gene: 5.

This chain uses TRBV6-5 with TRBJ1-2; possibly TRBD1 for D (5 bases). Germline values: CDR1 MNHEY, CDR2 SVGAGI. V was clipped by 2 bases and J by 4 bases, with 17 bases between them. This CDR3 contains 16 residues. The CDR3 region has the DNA TGTGCCAGCAGTTACCACCCTAGGGACCTAGCCTATGGCTACACCTTC. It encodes CASSYHPRDLAYGYTF.

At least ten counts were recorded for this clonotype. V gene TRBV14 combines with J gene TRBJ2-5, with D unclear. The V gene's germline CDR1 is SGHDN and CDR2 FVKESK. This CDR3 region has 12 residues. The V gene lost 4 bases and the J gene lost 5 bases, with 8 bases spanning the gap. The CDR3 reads CASSPNWETQYF. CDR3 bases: TGTGCCAGCAGCCCTAATTGGGAGACCCAGTACTTC.

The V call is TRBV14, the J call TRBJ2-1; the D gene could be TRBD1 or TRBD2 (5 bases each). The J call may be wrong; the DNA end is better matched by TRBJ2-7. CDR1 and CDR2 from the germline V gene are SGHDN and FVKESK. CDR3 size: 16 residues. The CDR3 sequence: CASSRDASRSYNEQYF. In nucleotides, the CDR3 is TGTGCCAGCAGCCGGGACGCGTCCCGCTCCTACAATGAGCAGTACTTC.